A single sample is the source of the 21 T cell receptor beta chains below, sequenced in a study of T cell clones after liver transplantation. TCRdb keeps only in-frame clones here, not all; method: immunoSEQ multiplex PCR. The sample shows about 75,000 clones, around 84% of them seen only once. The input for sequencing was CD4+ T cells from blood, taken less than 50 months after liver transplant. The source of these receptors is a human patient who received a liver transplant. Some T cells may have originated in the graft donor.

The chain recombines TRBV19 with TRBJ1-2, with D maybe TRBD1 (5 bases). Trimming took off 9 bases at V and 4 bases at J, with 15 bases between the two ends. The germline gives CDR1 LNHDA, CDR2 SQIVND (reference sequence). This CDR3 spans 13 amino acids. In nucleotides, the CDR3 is TGTGCCAGCCGACGGGGGGTCCTCTATGGCTACACCTTC. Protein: CASRRGVLYGYTF. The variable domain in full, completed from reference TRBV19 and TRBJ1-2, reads DGGITQSPKYLFRKEGQNVTLSCEQNLNHDAMYWYRQDPGQGLRLIYYSQIVNDFQKGDIAEGYSVSREKKESFPLTVTSAQKNPTAFYLCASRRGVLYGYTFGSGTRLTVV.

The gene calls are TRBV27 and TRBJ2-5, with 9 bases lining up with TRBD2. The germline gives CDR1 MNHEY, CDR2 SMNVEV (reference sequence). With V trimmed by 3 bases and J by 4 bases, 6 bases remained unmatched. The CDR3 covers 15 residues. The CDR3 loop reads CASSFRLAGSETQYF. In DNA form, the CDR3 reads TGTGCCAGCAGTTTTAGGCTAGCGGGATCAGAGACCCAGTACTTC.

This chain's CDR3 is CASSEERQDEKLFF. CDR3 DNA sequence: TGTGCCAGCAGTGAAGAAAGACAGGATGAAAAACTGTTTTTT. J is TRBJ1-4 and V is TRBV6-1; the D gene is possibly TRBD1 (6 bases). The germline V and J ends were trimmed by 1 base and 6 bases, with 9 bases remaining between them. CDR3 length equals 14 residues. Germline lookup yields CDR1 MNHNS and CDR2 SASEGT.

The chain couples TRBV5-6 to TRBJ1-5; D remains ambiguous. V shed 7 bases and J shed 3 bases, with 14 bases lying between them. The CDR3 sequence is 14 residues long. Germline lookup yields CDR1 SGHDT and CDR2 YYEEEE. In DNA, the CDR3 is TGTGCCAGCGGACTCCCTGGGGTCAATCAGCCCCAGCATTTT. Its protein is CASGLPGVNQPQHF. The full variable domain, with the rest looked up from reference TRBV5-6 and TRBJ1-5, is DAGVTQSPTHLIKTRGQQVTLRCSPKSGHDTVSWYQQALGQGPQFIFQYYEEEERQRGNFPDRFSGHQFPNYSSELNVNALLLGDSALYLCASGLPGVNQPQHFGDGTRLSIL.

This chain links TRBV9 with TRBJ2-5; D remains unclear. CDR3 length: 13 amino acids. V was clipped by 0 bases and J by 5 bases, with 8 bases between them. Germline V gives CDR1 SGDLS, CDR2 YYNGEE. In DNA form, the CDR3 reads TGTGCCAGCAGCGTAGGAGAATTGGAGACCCAGTACTTC. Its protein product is CASSVGELETQYF.

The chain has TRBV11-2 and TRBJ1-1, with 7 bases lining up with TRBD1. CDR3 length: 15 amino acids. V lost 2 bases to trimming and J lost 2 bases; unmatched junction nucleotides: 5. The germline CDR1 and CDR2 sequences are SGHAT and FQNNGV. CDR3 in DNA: TGTGCCAGCAGCTTACGGGGGACAGTAAACACTGAAGCTTTCTTT. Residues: CASSLRGTVNTEAFF.

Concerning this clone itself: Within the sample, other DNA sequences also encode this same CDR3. In nucleotides, the CDR3 is TGCAGTGCTCGGAAGTCCTACGAGCAGTACTTC. It specifies CSARKSYEQYF. The chain joins TRBV20-1 to TRBJ2-7; D is ambiguous. Germline CDR1 DFQATT, CDR2 SNEGSKA (reference sequence). The CDR3 sequence is 11 residues long. The ends were cut back, 5 bases at V and 1 base at J, with 6 bases in the middle.

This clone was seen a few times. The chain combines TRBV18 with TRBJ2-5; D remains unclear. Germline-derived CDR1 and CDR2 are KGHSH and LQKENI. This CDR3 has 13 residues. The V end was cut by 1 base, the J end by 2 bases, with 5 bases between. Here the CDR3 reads CASSPQGQETQYF. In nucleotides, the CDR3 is TGTGCCAGCTCACCACAGGGACAAGAGACCCAGTACTTC. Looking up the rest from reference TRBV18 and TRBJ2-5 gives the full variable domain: NAGVMQNPRHLVRRRGQEARLRCSPMKGHSHVYWYRQLPEEGLKFMVYLQKENIIDESGMPKERFSAEFPKEGPSILRIQQVVRGDSAAYFCASSPQGQETQYFGPGTRLLVL.

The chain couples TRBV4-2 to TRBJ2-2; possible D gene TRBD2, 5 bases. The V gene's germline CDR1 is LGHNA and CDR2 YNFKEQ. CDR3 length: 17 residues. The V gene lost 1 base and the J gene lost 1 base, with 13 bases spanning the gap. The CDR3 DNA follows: TGTGCCAGCAGCCAAGGAGGCGGACTCTTGAACACCGGGGAGCTGTTTTTT. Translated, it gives CASSQGGGLLNTGELFF.

The CDR3 region is CASSPRARTDTQYF. Written as DNA, the CDR3 is TGTGCCAGCTCACCAAGAGCTCGCACAGATACGCAGTATTTT. The V call is TRBV18, the J call TRBJ2-3; D is uncertain. Per the germline V gene, CDR1 is KGHSH and CDR2 is LQKENI. Trimming pared 2 bases from V and 1 base from J, leaving 7 bases between. The CDR3 runs 14 residues.

CDR3 bases: TGTGCCTGGAGCCATAGCTCCTACGAGCAGTACTTC. Protein sequence: CAWSHSSYEQYF. V gene TRBV30 combines with J gene TRBJ2-7; D is unclear. CDR3 length: 12 residues. V was trimmed by 3 bases and J by 0 bases, leaving 6 bases between them. Per germline, CDR1 GTSNPN and CDR2 SVGIG (reference sequence).

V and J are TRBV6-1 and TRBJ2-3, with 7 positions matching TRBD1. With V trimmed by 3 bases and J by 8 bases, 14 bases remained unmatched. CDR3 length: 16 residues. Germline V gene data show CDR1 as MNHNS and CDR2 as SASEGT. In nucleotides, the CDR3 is TGTGCCAGCAGTGATAGGACAGGCCGGTCTTCTTTTACGCAGTATTTT. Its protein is CASSDRTGRSSFTQYF.

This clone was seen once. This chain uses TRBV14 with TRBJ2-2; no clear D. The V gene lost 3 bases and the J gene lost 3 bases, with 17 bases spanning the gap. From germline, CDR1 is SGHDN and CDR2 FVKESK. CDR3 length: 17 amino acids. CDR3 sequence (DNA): TGTGCCAGCAGCCACCACAGACCGGGTCGAGACACCGGGGAGCTGTTTTTT. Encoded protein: CASSHHRPGRDTGELFF.

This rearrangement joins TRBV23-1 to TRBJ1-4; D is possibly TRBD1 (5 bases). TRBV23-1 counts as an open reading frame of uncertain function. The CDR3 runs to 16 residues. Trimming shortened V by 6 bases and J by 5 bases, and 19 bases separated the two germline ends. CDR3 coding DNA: TGCGCCAGCAGCCATTCGTCAACAGGACTAAATGAAAAACTGTTTTTT. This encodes CASSHSSTGLNEKLFF.

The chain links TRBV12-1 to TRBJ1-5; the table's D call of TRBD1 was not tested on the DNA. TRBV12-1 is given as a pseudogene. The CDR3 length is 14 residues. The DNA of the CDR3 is TGTGCCAGCAGCTTGGACAGCCTGGATCAGCCCCAGCATTTT. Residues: CASSLDSLDQPQHF.

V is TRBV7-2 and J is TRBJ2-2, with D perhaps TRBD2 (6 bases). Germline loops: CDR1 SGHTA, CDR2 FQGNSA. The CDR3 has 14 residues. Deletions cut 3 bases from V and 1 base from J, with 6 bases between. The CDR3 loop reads CASSFSGNTGELFF. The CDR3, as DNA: TGTGCCAGCAGCTTTAGCGGGAACACCGGGGAGCTGTTTTTT.

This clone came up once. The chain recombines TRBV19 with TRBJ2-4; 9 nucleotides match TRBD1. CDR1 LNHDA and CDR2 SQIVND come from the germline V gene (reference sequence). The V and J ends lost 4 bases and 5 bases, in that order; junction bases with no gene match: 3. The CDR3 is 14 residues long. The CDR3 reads CASSSTGGENIQYF. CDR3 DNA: TGTGCCAGTAGTAGCACAGGGGGCGAAAACATTCAGTACTTC.

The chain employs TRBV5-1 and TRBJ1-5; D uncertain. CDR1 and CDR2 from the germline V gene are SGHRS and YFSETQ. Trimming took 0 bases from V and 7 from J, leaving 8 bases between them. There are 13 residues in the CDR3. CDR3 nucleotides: TGCGCCAGCAGCTTGGAAACAAACCAGCCCCAGCATTTT. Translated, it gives CASSLETNQPQHF.

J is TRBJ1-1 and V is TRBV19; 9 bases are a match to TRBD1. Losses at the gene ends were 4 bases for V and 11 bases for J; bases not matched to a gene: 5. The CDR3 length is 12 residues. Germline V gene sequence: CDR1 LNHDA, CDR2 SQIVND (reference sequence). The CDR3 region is CASSRGQGPAFF. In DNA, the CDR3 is TGTGCCAGTAGTAGGGGACAGGGCCCGGCTTTCTTT.

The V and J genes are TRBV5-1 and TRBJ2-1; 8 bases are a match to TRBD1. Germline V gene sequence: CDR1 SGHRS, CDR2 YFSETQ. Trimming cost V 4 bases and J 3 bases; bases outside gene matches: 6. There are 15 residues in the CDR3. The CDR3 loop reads CASSQQGGDYNEQFF. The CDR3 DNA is TGCGCCAGCAGCCAACAGGGGGGCGACTACAATGAGCAGTTCTTC.

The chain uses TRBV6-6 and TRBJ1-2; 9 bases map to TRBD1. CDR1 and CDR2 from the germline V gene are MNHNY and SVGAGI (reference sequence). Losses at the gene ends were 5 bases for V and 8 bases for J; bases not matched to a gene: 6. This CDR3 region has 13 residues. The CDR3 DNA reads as TGTGCCAGCAGTCCGGACAGGGGAGGCGGCTACACCTTC. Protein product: CASSPDRGGGYTF.